The 10 T cell receptor beta chains below come from one sample, sequenced in a study of identical twins (dated by TCRdb to 2016 to 2017). Preparation of the library involved 5' RACE. The run used an Illumina HiSeq 2000. TCRdb's own reprocessing of the public reads used fastp at Q25 and MiXCR and kept productive beta chains. Each entry is one CDR3 protein sequence, shown with its most common DNA and genes. Here the sample has hundreds of thousands of distinct CDR3 sequences; 24% occur a single time. The top ten clones comprise about 2.7% of the sample. Separately, the same data were catalogued under a study of T cells expressing NK-cell markers.

The sample was CD4+ T cells sorted from blood. The receptors here all came from a woman under 30 in good health.

This clonotype was seen a handful of times. The V gene is TRBV20-1, the J gene TRBJ1-2; 10 bases are shared with TRBD1. Germline V CDR1 and CDR2: DFQATT, SNEGSKA (reference sequence). The CDR3 extends over 14 amino acids. With V trimmed by 7 bases and J by 2 bases, 7 bases remained unmatched. CDR3 nucleotides: TGCAGTGGGGTAGGACAGGGGGGGAACTATGGCTACACCTTC. Protein: CSGVGQGGNYGYTF.

This clonotype was observed a few times. V usage is TRBV6-1 and J usage is TRBJ2-7; 8 nucleotides agree with TRBD2. This CDR3 has 14 amino acids. Per the germline V gene, CDR1 is MNHNS and CDR2 is SASEGT. The DNA of the CDR3 is TGTGCTACAGAGGGGGGGACTAGCTCCTACGAGCAGTACTTC. This gives the protein CATEGGTSSYEQYF.

The CDR3 DNA reads TGCAGCGTTAGGGATCTGATGAACACTGAAGCTTTCTTT. This encodes CSVRDLMNTEAFF. The chain links TRBV29-1 to TRBJ1-1, with D unclear. V was trimmed by 5 bases and J by 0 bases, leaving 10 bases between them. This CDR3 comprises 13 residues. Germline V gives CDR1 SQVTM, CDR2 ANQGSEA.

The gene calls are TRBV4-3 and TRBJ2-5; maybe TRBD2 (7 bases). V lost 4 bases to trimming and J lost 3 bases, with 18 bases between them. The CDR3 contains 16 residues. The germline V gene encodes CDR1 LGHNA and CDR2 YSLEER. The CDR3 is CASSLGGAGQKETQYF. CDR3 nucleotides: TGCGCCAGCAGCCTTGGGGGGGCAGGGCAGAAAGAGACCCAGTACTTC.

This chain joins TRBV5-6 and TRBJ2-7, with D perhaps TRBD2 (6 bases). CDR3 length: 13 amino acids. V was trimmed by 4 bases and J by 6 bases, leaving 14 bases between them. Germline V gives CDR1 SGHDT, CDR2 YYEEEE. The chain's CDR3 is CASSVWDFSEQYF. The CDR3 region has the DNA TGTGCCAGCAGCGTGTGGGACTTCAGCGAGCAGTACTTC.

The chain carries TRBV7-9 and TRBJ2-3; D is possibly TRBD2 (5 bases). This CDR3 region has 15 residues. V was trimmed by 4 bases and J by 0 bases, leaving 11 bases between them. Per germline, CDR1 SEHNR and CDR2 FQNEAQ (reference sequence). CDR3 in DNA: TGTGCCAGCAGCTCCGGGGTCTGGAGCACAGATACGCAGTATTTT. Translated: CASSSGVWSTDTQYF.

The chain combines TRBV11-1 with TRBJ2-1; 10 bases align to TRBD2. Losses at the gene ends were 5 bases for V and 2 bases for J; bases not matched to a gene: 12. Germline CDR1 and CDR2: SGHAT and FQDESV (reference sequence). The CDR3 runs 18 residues. The CDR3 region has the DNA TGTGCCAGCAGCCCCATCCCTAGCGGGAGCTCCCCCTACAATGAGCAGTTCTTC. This gives the protein CASSPIPSGSSPYNEQFF.

The V call is TRBV10-3, the J call TRBJ2-2, with D hard to call. CDR3 length: 13 amino acids. Germline V CDR1 and CDR2: ENHRY, SYGVKD. The CDR3 region has the DNA TGTGCACTCCGGCTAACGAACACCGGGGAGCTGTTTTTT. It specifies CALRLTNTGELFF.

The rearrangement joins TRBV12-3 or TRBV12-4 to TRBJ2-1; D remains ambiguous. This CDR3 has 15 amino acids. Trimming took off 6 bases at V and 5 bases at J, with 17 bases between the two ends. In nucleotides, the CDR3 is TGTGCCAGCAGCCGTCCGGGCCTGAAGGACAATGAGCAGTTCTTC. As protein: CASSRPGLKDNEQFF.

The rearrangement links TRBV7-3 to TRBJ2-3, with a weak D call TRBD1 (6 bases). This CDR3 comprises 15 residues. CDR1 and CDR2 (germline): SGHTA, FQGTGA. V was cut by 1 base and J by 3 bases, with 11 bases left in between. The CDR3 reads CASSLMGAFTDTQYF. The CDR3 coding sequence is TGTGCCAGCAGCTTAATGGGGGCTTTTACAGATACGCAGTATTTT.